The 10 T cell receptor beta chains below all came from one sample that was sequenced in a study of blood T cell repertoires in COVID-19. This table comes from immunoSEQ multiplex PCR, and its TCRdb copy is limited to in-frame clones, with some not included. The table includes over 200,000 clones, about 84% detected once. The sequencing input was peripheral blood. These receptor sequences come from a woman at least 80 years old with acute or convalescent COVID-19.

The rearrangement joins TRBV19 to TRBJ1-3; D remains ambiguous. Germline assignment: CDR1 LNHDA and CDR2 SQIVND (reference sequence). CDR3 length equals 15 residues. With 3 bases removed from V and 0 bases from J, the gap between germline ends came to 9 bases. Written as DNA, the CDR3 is TGTGCCAGTAGTATCGTAGCCGTCTCTGGAAACACCATATATTTT. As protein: CASSIVAVSGNTIYF.

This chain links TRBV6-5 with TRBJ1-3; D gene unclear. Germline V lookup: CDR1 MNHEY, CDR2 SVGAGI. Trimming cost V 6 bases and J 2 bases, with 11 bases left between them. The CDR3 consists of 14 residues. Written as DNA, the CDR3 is TGTGCCAGCAGCCTCAGAGGTACTGGAAACACCATATATTTT. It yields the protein CASSLRGTGNTIYF.

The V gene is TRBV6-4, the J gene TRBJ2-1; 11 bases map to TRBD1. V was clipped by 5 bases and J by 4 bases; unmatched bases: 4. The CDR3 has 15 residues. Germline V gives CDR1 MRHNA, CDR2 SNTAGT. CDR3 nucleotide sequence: TGTGCCAGCAGTCCCGGGACAGGGGGGTACAATGAGCAGTTCTTC. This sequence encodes CASSPGTGGYNEQFF.

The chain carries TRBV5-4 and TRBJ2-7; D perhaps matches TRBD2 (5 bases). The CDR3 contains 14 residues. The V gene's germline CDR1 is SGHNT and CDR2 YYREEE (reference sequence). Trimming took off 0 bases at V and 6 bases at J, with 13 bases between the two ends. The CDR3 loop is CASSLERNRAEQYF. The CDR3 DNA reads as TGTGCCAGCAGCTTGGAGCGGAATCGGGCCGAGCAGTACTTC.

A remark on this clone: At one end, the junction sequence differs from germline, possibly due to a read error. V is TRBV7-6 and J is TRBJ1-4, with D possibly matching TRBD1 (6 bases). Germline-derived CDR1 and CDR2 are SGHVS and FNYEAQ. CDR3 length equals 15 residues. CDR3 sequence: CASSVSGTTNEKLFF. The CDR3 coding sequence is TGTGCCAGCAGCGTTTCCGGGACAACAAATGAAAAACTGTTTTTT. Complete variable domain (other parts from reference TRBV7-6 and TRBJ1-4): GAGVSQSPRYKVTKRGQDVALRCDPISGHVSLYWYRQALGQGPEFLTYFNYEAQQDKSGLPNDRFSAERPEGSISTLTIQRTEQRDSAMYRCASSVSGTTNEKLFFGSGTQLSVL.

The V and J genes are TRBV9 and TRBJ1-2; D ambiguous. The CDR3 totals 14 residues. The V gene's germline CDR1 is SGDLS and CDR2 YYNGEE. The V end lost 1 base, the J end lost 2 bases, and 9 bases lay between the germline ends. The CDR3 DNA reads TGTGCCAGCAGCGTAATGGAGAGAAACTATGGCTACACCTTC. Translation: CASSVMERNYGYTF.

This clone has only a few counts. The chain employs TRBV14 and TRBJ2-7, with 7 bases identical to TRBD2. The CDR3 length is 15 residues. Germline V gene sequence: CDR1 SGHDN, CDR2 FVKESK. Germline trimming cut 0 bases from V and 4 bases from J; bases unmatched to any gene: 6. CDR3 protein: CASSQDHSSGYEQYF. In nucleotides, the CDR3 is TGTGCCAGCAGCCAAGATCATTCTAGCGGATACGAGCAGTACTTC.

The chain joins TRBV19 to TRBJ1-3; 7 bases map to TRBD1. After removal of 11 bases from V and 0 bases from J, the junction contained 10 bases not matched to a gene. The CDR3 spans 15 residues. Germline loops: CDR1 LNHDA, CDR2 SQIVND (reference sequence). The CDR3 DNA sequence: TGTGCCGTAAGGAGACAGGGCTTCTCTGGAAACACCATATATTTT. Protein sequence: CAVRRQGFSGNTIYF.

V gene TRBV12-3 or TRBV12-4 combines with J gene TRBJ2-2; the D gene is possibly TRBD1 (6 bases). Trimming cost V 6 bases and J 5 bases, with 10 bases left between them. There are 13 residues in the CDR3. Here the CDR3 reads CASSPGATGELFF. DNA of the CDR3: TGTGCCAGCAGCCCAGGGGCGACCGGGGAGCTGTTTTTT.

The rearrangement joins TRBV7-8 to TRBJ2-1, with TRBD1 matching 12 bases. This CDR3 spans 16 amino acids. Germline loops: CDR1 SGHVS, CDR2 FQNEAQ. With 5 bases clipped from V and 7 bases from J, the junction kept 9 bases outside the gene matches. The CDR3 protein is CASSVTGTGGSNEQFF. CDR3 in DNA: TGTGCCAGCAGCGTAACCGGGACAGGGGGCTCGAATGAGCAGTTCTTC. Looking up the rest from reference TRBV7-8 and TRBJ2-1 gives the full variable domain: GAGVSQSPRYKVAKRGQDVALRCDPISGHVSLFWYQQALGQGPEFLTYFQNEAQLDKSGLPSDRFFAERPEGSVSTLKIQRTQQEDSAVYLCASSVTGTGGSNEQFFGPGTRLTVL.